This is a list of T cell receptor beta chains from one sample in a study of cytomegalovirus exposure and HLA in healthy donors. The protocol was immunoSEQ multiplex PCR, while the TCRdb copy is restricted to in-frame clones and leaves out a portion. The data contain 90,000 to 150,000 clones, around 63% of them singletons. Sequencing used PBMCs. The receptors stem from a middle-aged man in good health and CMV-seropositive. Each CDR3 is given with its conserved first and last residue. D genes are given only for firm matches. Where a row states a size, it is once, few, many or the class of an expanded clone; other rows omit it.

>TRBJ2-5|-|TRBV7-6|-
CASSLLSGVGETQYF
TGTGCCAGCAGCTTATTGTCAGGGGTGGGGGAGACCCAGTACTTC
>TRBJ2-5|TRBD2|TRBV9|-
CASSVGGGDLQETQYF
TGTGCCAGCAGCGTAGGCGGGGGGGACCTCCAAGAGACCCAGTACTTC
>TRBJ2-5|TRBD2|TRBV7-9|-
CASSRTSEEETQYF
TGTGCCAGCAGCCGGACTAGCGAGGAAGAGACCCAGTACTTC
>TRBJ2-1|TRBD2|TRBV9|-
CASSAPWTSGNEQFF
TGTGCCAGCAGCGCCCCCTGGACTAGCGGCAATGAGCAGTTCTTC
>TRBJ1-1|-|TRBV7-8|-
CASSLGGRGAFF
TGTGCCAGCAGCTTAGGGGGCCGTGGTGCTTTCTTT
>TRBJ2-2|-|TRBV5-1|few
CASSAPTGNLNTGELFF
TGCGCCAGCAGCGCCCCTACAGGGAACTTGAACACCGGGGAGCTGTTTTTT
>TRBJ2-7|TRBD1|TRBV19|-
CASSPQGDGYEQYF
TGTGCCAGTAGCCCACAGGGGGATGGTTACGAGCAGTACTTC
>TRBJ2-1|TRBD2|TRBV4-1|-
CASSQDTSGRFDEQFF
TGCGCCAGCAGCCAGGATACTAGCGGGAGGTTTGATGAGCAGTTCTTC
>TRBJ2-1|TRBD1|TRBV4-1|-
CASSHLQGQGNEQFF
TGCGCCAGCAGCCACCTCCAGGGACAGGGGAATGAGCAGTTCTTC
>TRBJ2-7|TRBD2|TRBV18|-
CASTQGNVAGGDEQYF
TGTGCCAGCACCCAAGGGAACGTAGCGGGAGGGGACGAGCAGTACTTC
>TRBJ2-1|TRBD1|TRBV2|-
CARTGDNEQFF
TGTGCCAGGACAGGGGACAATGAGCAGTTCTTC
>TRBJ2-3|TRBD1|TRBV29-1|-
CSVSGTGGTDTQYF
TGCAGCGTTAGCGGGACAGGGGGTACAGATACGCAGTATTTT
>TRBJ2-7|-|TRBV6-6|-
CASTFAGTNYEQYF
TGTGCCAGCACCTTTGCCGGGACAAACTACGAGCAGTACTTC
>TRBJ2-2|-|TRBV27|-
CASSRPPGGAIHMGGTGELFF
TGTGCCAGCAGTCGACCCCCTGGGGGGGCCATACACATGGGAGGCACCGGGGAGCTGTTTTTT
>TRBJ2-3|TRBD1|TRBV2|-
CASSTGGWDTDTQYF
TGTGCCAGCTCTACAGGGGGCTGGGACACAGATACGCAGTATTTT
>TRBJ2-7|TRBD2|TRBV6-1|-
CASRAGGPMYEQYF
TGTGCCAGCAGAGCGGGGGGGCCGATGTACGAGCAGTACTTC
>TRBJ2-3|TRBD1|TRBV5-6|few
CASSRTPGQGITDTQYF
TGTGCCAGCAGTCGCACGCCGGGACAGGGGATCACAGATACGCAGTATTTT
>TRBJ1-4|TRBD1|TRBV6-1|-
CASSTGTGGDQKLFF
TGTGCCAGCAGTACGGGGACAGGGGGCGACCAAAAACTGTTTTTT
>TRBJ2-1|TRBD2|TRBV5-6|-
CASSLGGGPYNEQFF
TGTGCCAGCAGCTTGGGCGGGGGTCCCTACAATGAGCAGTTCTTC
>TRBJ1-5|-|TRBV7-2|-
CASSLDYSQPQHF
TGTGCCAGCAGCTTGGACTATTCCCAGCCCCAGCATTTT